This TCR beta chain stems from a study of T cells in Graves' hyperthyroidism and ophthalmopathy. The study's findings and limits: Onset of ophthalmopathy came a median approximately 6 months after the model predicted it. By a 13 V-J model, ophthalmopathy was set apart from stable hyperthyroidism.

The PBMCs were sourced from fresh peripheral blood (more than 9 ml). There were TCR beta CDR3 regions amplified from RNA transcripts. First-round RT-PCR of the TCR CDR3 relied on the HTBI primer set. TCRdb re-called the multiplex PCR reads with MiXCR, one entry per CDR3 protein. The sample consists of approximately 410,000 distinct CDR3 sequences, roughly 15% of them appearing once. On this clonotype: Antigen: not known.

Germline CDR1 reads ENHRY; CDR2 reads SYGVKD. Trimming removed 4 bases at V and 6 bases at J, with 9 bases between. This CDR3 has 13 amino acids. This receptor was taken from a man between 18 and 35 years old with Graves' ophthalmopathy. Sequencing was carried out using blood. The chain combines TRBV10-3 with TRBJ2-2; D tentatively fits TRBD1 or TRBD2 (6 bases each). DNA for the CDR3: TGTGCCATCAGTGGAGGGGGGCCCGGGGAGCTGTTTTTT. Its protein product is CAISGGGPGELFF.